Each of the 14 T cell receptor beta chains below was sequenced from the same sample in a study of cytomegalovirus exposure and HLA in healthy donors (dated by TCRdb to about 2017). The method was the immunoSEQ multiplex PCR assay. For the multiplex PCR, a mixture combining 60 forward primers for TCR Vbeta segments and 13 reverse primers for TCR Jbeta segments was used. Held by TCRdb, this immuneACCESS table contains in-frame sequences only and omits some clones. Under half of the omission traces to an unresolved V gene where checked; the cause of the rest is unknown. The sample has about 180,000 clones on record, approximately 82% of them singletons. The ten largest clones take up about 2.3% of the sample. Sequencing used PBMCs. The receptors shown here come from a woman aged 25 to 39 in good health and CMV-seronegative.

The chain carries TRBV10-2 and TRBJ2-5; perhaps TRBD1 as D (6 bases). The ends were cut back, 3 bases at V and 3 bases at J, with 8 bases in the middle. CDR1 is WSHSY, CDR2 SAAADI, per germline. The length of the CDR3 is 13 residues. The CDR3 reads CASSENREETQYF. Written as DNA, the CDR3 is TGCGCCAGCAGTGAAAACAGGGAAGAGACCCAGTACTTC.

The CDR3 nucleotides are TGTGCCAGCAGTTACCTATCTGGGGGCGGTGACTATGGCTACACCTTC. It codes for CASSYLSGGGDYGYTF. V gene TRBV6-5 combines with J gene TRBJ1-2, with D possibly being TRBD1 (6 bases). This CDR3 is built from 16 residues. The V and J ends lost 2 bases and 3 bases respectively, with 16 bases between them. Per germline, CDR1 MNHEY and CDR2 SVGAGI.

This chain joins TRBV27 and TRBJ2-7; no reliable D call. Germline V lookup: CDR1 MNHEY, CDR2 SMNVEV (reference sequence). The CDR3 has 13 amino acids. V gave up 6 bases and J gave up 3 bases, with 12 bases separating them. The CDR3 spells CASRKTALYEQYF. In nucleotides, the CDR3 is TGTGCCAGCAGGAAGACTGCACTCTACGAGCAGTACTTC.

CDR3 region: CASSVGSMATEAFF. The CDR3 nucleotides read TGTGCCAGCAGCGTAGGTTCGATGGCCACTGAAGCTTTCTTT. V is TRBV9 and J is TRBJ1-1; no firm D call. CDR1 and CDR2 from the germline V gene are SGDLS and YYNGEE. This CDR3 is built from 14 residues. V was shortened by 0 bases and J by 4 bases, with 10 bases between the two germline ends.

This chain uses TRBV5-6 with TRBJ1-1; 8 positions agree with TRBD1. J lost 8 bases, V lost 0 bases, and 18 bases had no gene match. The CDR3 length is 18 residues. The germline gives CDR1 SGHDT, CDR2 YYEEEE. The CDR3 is CASSLVIVPGQGTKEAFF. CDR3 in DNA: TGTGCCAGCAGCTTGGTTATCGTCCCCGGACAGGGTACCAAGGAAGCTTTCTTT.

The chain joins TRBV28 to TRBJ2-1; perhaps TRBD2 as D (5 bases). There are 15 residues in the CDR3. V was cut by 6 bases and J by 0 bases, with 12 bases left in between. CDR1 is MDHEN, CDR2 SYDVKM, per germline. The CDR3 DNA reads TGTGCCAGCAGACCGACGGGGAGCTCCTACAATGAGCAGTTCTTC. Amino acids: CASRPTGSSYNEQFF. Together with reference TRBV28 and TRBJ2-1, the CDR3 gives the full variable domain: DVKVTQSSRYLVKRTGEKVFLECVQDMDHENMFWYRQDPGLGLRLIYFSYDVKMKEKGDIPEGYSVSREKKERFSLILESASTNQTSMYLCASRPTGSSYNEQFFGPGTRLTVL.

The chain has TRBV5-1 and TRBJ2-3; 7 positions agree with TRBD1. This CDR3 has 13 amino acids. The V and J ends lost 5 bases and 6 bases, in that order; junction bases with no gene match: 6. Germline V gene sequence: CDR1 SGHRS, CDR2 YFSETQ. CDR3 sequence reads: CASSSDRADTQYF. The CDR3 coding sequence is TGCGCCAGCAGTTCTGACAGGGCGGATACGCAGTATTTT.

In DNA form, the CDR3 reads TGTGCTAGTCAGAACTACAATGAGCAGTTCTTC. Its protein product is CASQNYNEQFF. This chain links TRBV12-5 with TRBJ2-1; no definite D call. V lost 8 bases, J lost 3 bases, and 5 bases lay in between. The CDR3 covers 11 residues. Germline V CDR1 and CDR2: LGHNT, FRNRAP.

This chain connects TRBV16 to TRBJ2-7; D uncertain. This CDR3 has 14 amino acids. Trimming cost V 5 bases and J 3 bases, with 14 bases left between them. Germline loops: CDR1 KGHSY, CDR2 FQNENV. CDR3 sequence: CASSFTDTGYEQYF. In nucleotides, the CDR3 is TGTGCCAGCAGCTTTACTGACACCGGCTACGAGCAGTACTTC.

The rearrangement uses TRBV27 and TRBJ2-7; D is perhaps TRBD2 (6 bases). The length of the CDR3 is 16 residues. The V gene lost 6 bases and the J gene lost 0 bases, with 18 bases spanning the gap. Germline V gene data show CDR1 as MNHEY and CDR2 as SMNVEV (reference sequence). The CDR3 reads CASSPTSTSISYEQYF. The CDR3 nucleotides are TGTGCCAGCAGCCCCACCTCGACTAGTATCTCCTACGAGCAGTACTTC.

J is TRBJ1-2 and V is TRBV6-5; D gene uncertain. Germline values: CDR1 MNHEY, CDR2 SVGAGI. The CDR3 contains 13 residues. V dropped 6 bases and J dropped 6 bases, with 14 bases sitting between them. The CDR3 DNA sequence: TGTGCCAGCAGAGGCGGGAGTGAGGATGGCTACACCTTC. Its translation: CASRGGSEDGYTF.

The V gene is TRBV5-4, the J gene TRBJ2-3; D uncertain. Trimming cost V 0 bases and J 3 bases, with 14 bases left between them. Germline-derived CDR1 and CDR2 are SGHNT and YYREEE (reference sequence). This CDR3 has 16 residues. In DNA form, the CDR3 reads TGTGCCAGCAGCTTGGCCCTCCTACCTTCTACAGATACGCAGTATTTT. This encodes CASSLALLPSTDTQYF.

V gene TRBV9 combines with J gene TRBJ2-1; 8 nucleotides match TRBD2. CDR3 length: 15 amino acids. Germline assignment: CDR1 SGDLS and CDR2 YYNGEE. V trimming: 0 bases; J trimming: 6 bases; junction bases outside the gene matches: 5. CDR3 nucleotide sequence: TGTGCCAGCAGCGTAGCGGGAGGGCCCCGCAATGAGCAGTTCTTC. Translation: CASSVAGGPRNEQFF.

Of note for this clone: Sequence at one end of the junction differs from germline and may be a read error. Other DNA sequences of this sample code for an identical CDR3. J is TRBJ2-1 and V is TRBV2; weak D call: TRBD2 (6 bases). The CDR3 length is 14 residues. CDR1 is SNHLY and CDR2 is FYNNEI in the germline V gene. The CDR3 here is CASRGLSTYNEQFF. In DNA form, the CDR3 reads TGTGCCAGCAGGGGACTGTCTACCTACAATGAGCAATTCTTC.